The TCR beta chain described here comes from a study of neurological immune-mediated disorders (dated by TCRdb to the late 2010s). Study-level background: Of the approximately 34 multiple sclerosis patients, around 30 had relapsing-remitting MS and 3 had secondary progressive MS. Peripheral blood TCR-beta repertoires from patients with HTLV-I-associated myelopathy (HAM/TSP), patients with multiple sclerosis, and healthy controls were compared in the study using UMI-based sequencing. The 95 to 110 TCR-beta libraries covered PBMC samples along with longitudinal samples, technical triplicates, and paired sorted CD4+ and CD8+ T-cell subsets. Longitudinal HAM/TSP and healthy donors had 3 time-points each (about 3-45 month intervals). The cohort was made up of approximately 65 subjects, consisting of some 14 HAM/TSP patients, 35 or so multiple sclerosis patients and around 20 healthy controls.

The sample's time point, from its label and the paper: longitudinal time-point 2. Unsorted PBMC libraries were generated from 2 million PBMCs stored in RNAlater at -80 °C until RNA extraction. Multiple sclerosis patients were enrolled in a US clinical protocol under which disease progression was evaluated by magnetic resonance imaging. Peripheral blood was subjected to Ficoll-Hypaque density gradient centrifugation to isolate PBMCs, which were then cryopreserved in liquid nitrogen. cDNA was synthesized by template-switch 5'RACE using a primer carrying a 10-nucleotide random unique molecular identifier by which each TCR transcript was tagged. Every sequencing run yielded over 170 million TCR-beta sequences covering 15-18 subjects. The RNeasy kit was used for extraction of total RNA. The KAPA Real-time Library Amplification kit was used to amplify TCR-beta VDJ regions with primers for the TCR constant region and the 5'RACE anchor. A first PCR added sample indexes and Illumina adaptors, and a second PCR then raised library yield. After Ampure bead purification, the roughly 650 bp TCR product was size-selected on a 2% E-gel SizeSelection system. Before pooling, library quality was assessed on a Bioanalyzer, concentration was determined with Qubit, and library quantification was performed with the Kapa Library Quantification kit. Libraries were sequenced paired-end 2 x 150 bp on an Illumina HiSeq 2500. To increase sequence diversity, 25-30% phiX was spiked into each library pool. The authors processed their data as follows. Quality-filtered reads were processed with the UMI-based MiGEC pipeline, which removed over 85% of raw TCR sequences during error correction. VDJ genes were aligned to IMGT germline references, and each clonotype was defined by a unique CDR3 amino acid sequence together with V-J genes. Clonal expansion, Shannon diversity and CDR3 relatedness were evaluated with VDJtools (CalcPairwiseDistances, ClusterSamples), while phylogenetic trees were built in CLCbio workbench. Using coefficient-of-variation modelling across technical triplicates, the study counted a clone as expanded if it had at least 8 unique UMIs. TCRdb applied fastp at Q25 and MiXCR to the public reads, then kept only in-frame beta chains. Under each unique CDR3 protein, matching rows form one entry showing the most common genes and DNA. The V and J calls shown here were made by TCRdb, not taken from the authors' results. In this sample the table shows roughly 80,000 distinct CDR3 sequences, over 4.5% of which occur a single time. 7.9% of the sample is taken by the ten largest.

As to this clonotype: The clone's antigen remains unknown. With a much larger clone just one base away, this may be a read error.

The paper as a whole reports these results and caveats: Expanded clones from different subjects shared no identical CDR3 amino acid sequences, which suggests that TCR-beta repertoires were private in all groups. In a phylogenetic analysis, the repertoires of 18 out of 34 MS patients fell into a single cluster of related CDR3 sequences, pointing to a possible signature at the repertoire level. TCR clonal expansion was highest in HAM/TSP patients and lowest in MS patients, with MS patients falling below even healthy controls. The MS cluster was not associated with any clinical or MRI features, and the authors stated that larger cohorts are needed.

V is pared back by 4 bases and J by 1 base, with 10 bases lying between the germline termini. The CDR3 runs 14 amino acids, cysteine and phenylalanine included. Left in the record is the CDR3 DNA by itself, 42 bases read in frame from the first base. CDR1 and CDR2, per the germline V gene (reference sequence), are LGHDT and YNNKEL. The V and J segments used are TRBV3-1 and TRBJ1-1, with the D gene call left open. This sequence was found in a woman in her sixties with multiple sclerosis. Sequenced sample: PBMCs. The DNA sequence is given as TGTGCCAGCAGCCTATCGTACGGGAACACTGAAGCTTTCTTT. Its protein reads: CASSLSYGNTEAFF.